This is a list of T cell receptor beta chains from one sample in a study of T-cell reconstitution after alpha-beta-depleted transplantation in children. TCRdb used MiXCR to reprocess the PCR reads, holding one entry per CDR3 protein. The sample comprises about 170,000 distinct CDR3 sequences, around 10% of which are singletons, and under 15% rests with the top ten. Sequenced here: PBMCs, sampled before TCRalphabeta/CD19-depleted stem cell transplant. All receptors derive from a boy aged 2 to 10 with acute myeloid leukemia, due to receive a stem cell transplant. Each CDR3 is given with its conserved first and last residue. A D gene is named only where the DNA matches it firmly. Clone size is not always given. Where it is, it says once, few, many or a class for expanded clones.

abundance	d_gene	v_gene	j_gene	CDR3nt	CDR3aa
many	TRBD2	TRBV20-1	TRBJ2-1	TGCAGTGCCGGACTAGCGGGAGGCCATGAGCAGTTCTTC	CSAGLAGGHEQFF
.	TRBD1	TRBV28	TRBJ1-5	TGTGCCAGCACTACGTGGGACAGTCATAGCAATCAGCCCCAGCATTTT	CASTTWDSHSNQPQHF
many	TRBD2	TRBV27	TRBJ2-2	TGTGCCAGCAGTTTAATTAGCGGGGGGGACACCGGGGAGCTGTTTTTT	CASSLISGGDTGELFF
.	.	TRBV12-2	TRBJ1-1	TGTGCAAGTCGCTTAGAGGAGGGTGAAAGAATGAACACTGAAGCTTTCTTT	CASRLEEGERMNTEAFF
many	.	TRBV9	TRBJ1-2	TGTGCCAGCAGCGATAGCTCTGGGACGCATGGCTACACCTTC	CASSDSSGTHGYTF
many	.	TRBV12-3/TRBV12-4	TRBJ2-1	TGTGCCAGCAGTTTAGGGGTGCAGTTCTTC	CASSLGVQFF
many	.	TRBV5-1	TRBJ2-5	TGCGCCAGCAGCCCTACGCACCTAGACAGGAGATACCAAGAGACCCAGTACTTC	CASSPTHLDRRYQETQYF
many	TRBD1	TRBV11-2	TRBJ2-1	TGTGCCAGCAGCTTATTTAATGAGAGGGGGCGAGGGCAGTTCTTC	CASSLFNERGRGQFF
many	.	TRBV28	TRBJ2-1	TGTGCCAGCAGTTCCTCCGTCGGGAACGAGCAGTTCTTC	CASSSSVGNEQFF
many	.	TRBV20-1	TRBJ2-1	TGCAGTGCTAGAGATTTAGGCGGGCCCGACAATGAGCAGTTCTTC	CSARDLGGPDNEQFF
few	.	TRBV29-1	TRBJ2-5	TGCAGCTCCTGGGCAGGCGGGTCGGAGACCCAGTACTTC	CSSWAGGSETQYF
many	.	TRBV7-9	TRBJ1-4	TGTGCCAGCAGCTTATTTCAGCTGGGGAATGAAAAACTGTTTTTT	CASSLFQLGNEKLFF
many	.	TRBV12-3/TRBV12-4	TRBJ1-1	TGTGCCAGCAGTTTGAAGGGAATTGGGACTGAAGCTTTCTTT	CASSLKGIGTEAFF
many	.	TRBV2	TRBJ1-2	TGTGCCAGCAGCGGGTCGGGGTTGGGCTACACCTTC	CASSGSGLGYTF
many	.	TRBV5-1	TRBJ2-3	TGCGCCAGCAGCTTCGCCCGTAGTCCAGATACGCAGTATTTT	CASSFARSPDTQYF
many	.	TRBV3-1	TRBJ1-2	TGTGCCAGCAGCCGAATCATCGGGGGGCGCGGCTATGGCTACACCTTC	CASSRIIGGRGYGYTF
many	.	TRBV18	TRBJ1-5	TGTGCCAGCTCAGCCACAGTCAATCAGCCCCAGCATTTT	CASSATVNQPQHF
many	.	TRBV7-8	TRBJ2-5	TGTGCCAGCAGCCTATGGGACTTCACTGGGCAAGAGACCCAGTACTTC	CASSLWDFTGQETQYF
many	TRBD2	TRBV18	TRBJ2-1	TGTGCCAGCTCCCAAGGACTAGCGGGACAGAATGAGCAGTTCTTC	CASSQGLAGQNEQFF
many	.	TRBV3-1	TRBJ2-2	TGTGCCAGCAGCTCTGCAGGGAGCCCCACCGGGGAGCTGTTTTTT	CASSSAGSPTGELFF
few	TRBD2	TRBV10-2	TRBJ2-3	TGCGCCGCGACTAGCGACAAATCTTCTAGCACAGATACGCAGTATTTT	CAATSDKSSSTDTQYF
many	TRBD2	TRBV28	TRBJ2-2	TGTGCCAGCAGTTCGCCGGGAGGTCGCGACACCGGGGAGCTGTTTTTT	CASSSPGGRDTGELFF
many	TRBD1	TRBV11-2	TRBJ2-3	TGTGCCAGCAGCCCCATACCCCGCAGGGGGCAAACGGATACGCAGTATTTT	CASSPIPRRGQTDTQYF
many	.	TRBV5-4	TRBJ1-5	TGTGCCAGCAGCTTGGTTGAGACGGACGGCAATCAGCCCCAGCATTTT	CASSLVETDGNQPQHF
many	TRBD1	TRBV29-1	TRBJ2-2	TGCAGCGACCCGACAGGGGAGACCGGGGAGCTGTTTTTT	CSDPTGETGELFF
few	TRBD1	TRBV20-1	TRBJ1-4	TGCAGTGCTAGAGACACAGGGGGAGAAAAACTGTTTTTT	CSARDTGGEKLFF
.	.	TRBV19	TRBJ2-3	TGTGCCAGTAGTATCGCAGATACGCAGTATTTT	CASSIADTQYF
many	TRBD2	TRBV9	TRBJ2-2	TGTGCCAGCTGTGAGTCGTGGCGGGAGGACGACGGGGAGCTGTTTTTT	CASCESWREDDGELFF
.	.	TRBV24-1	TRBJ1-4	TGTGCCACCAGTGCCCATTCCGGGGGTCGTAATGAAACACTGTTTTTT	CATSAHSGGRNETLFF
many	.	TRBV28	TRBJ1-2	TGTGCCAGCACCCGGGGAATCCTCTATGGCTACACCTTC	CASTRGILYGYTF
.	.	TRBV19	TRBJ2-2	TGTGCCAGTAGTCCCGCGGGTGGACTGACTAACACCGGGGAGCTGTTTTTT	CASSPAGGLTNTGELFF
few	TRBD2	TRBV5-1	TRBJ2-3	TGCGCCAGCAGTTCCGGGACTAGCGAAAATACGCAGTATTTT	CASSSGTSENTQYF